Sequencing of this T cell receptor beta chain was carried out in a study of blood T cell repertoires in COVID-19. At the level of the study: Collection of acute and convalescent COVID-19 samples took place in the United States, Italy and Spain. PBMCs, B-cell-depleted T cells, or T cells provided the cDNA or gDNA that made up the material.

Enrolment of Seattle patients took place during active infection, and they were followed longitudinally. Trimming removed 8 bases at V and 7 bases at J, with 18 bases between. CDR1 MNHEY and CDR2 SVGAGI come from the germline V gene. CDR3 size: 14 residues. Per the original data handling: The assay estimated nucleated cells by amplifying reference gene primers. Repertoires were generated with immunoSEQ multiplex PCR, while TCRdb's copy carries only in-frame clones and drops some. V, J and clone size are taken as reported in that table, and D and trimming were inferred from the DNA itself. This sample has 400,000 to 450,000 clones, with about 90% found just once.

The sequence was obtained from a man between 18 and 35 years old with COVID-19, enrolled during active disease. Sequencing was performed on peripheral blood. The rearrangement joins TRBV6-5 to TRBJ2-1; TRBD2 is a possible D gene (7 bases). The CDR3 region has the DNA TGTGCCAGCGAGTTAGGGGGGGCCTCGAATGAGCAGTTCTTC. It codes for CASELGGASNEQFF.